This T cell receptor beta chain is drawn from a study of CD8 T cells in Susac syndrome. Study-wide context: Patients with Susac syndrome were, at the time of blood collection, therapy-naive, maintained on corticosteroids, or maintained on intravenous immunoglobulin alone. Study conclusions and caveats: Among people with Susac, CD8+ clonal expansion was greatest in TEMRA cells and active patients.

TEMRA cells were FACS-enriched and CD8+ and CD4+ T cells negatively isolated. The CDR3 has 13 amino acids. The ends lost 6 bases at V and 4 bases at J; junction bases unmatched: 5. Germline V gene lookup returns CDR1 DFQATT and CDR2 SNEGSKA (reference sequence). To note about this clonotype: Antigen unknown.

Random hexamers were used to reverse transcribe the RNA input (about 0.45 to 1 ug). Multiplex PCR with immunoSEQ amplified the TCR beta CDR3 across 54 Vbeta and 13 Jbeta. TCRdb fed the immunoSEQ multiplex PCR reads into MiXCR, producing one record per CDR3 protein. This sample has some 130,000 distinct CDR3 sequences, with over 90% found just once. The J gene is TRBJ2-1, the V gene TRBV20-1, with TRBD1 matching 8 bases. The sample consisted of CD8+ T cells from PBMCs. The receptor was isolated from a human donor with Susac syndrome. CDR3 sequence reads: CSAPGQEYNEQFF. CDR3 coding DNA: TGCAGTGCGCCGGGACAGGAGTACAATGAGCAGTTCTTC.